This T cell receptor (beta chain) was captured in a study of T cells in Graves' hyperthyroidism and ophthalmopathy (dated by TCRdb to the late 2010s). Regarding the research as a whole: Peripheral blood was sampled at the time of initial diagnosis, prior to any treatment. Thyroid tissue and blood T-cell repertoires from six Graves' hyperthyroidism patients were also compared in the study. TCR V-J signatures able to tell the groups apart were searched for in a discovery cohort of more than 90 patients, of whom around 42 had Graves' ophthalmopathy and about 60 had stable Graves' hyperthyroidism. The paper reports TCR Vbeta CDR3 sequencing of more than 120 peripheral blood samples: 40 or so ophthalmopathy, 70 to 85 hyperthyroidism and around 17 progressor patients. An independent validation cohort of 18 to 20 hyperthyroidism patients and over 15 patients who later progressed to ophthalmopathy tested prospective prediction of ophthalmopathy. The roughly 91 discovery patients were randomly split 7:3 into training and test sets. After blood sampling, hyperthyroidism patients were treated with methimazole at a starting dose of 30 mg daily, and ophthalmopathy patients were treated with high-dose intravenous methylprednisolone.

Broader findings and caveats from the paper: In validation, the model predicted progression to ophthalmopathy with around 71% sensitivity and about 72% specificity, a median of around six months before onset. A model built on a 13 V-J signature distinguished ophthalmopathy from stable hyperthyroidism, reaching roughly 88% sensitivity and under 84% specificity in cross-validation and 80%/75% in testing. Most expanded thyroid clonotypes (frequency above 0.001) were also detected in blood, suggesting blood repertoires may reflect thyroid immune responses. No statistical method was used to set the sample size in advance, and investigators knew the group allocation.

TCR beta CDR3 regions were amplified from RNA transcripts. For the first round of RT-PCR on the TCR CDR3, the HTBI primer set was used together with the Qiagen OneStep RT-PCR kit. The libraries were constructed in a second round of multiplex PCR and then size-selected and purified. Paired-end sequencing of the libraries was performed with 100 bp reads on an Illumina HiSeq2000. The source study handled its data this way. Raw data were processed with SOAPnuke, discarding reads with adapters, uncalled bases, mean Phred below 15, or no exact constant-primer or identifier match. COPE v1.2.5 was used to merge the high-quality paired reads, and each unique nucleotide sequence was defined as a clonotype. MiTCR v1.1 was used to align the clonotypes against IMGT TRBV, TRBD and TRBJ reference segments. Analysis was restricted to V-J combinations with a frequency above 0.0001, which covered about 99% of repertoires. The TCS score was defined as F50 (clonal expansion) divided by E x V (chaos), with BLOSUM62-based TCRdist calculated between CDR3 peptides within each V-J. Welch's t-statistics and random forest reduced fewer than 550 V-J features to 10 to 15, which were used in a naive Bayes classifier (R e1071). Using fastp trimming at Q25 and MiXCR clonotype assembly, TCRdb reanalyzed the public sequencing data and kept in-frame beta chains. One record per CDR3 amino acid sequence lists the most common genes and DNA. The V and J calls shown here were made by TCRdb, not taken from the authors' results. For this sample the table gives about 400,000 distinct CDR3 sequences, of which 20% to 25% were detected only once. The leading ten clones occupy 73% of the sample.

A note on this clonotype: Its antigen has not been determined. No per-base quality is available; no much larger clone lies one base away.

Trimming takes 0 bases from V and 0 bases from J, and the germline ends sit 6 bases apart. The germline V gene supplies CDR1 SGHTA and CDR2 FQGNSA. The CDR3 measures 15 amino acids from cysteine to phenylalanine. Here the CDR3 DNA is all that survives: 45 bases in frame from base 1. A patient counted as having stable Graves' hyperthyroidism if no progression to ophthalmopathy occurred over 18 months of follow-up. Hyperthyroidism patients were newly diagnosed, had a disease duration of under 2 months, and were aged 18 to 65 years. Exclusion was applied to patients with uncontrolled infections, other autoimmune diseases, pregnancy or lactation. Diagnoses were established on the basis of clinical symptoms, serum thyroxine and TRAb, thyroid ultrasound, and orbital computed tomography. PBMCs were separated from 10 ml of fresh peripheral blood using Ficoll-Paque density gradient centrifugation. Total RNA was extracted using Trizol reagent, and RNA quality was assessed on an Agilent 2100 Bioanalyzer.

The chain is encoded by TRBV7-2 joined to TRBJ2-1; no D gene call is confident. Sequenced input: blood. This TCR came from a man aged 45 to 65 with Graves' hyperthyroidism. Here the CDR3 is given as CASSLAYGSYNEQFF. Read as DNA, the sequence is TGTGCCAGCAGCTTAGCTTACGGCTCCTACAATGAGCAGTTCTTC.